These 13 T cell receptor beta chains were all obtained from the same sample, sequenced in a study of blood T cell repertoires in COVID-19. The data were produced by immunoSEQ multiplex PCR, yet TCRdb's version contains in-frame clones alone and is incomplete. The top ten clones hold 9.5% of a sample with hundreds of thousands of clones, approximately 91% of them seen once. Source material: PBMCs or T cells enriched from blood (not recorded which). The origin of the receptors is a woman aged 40 to 49 who had recovered from COVID-19.

V usage is TRBV7-2 and J usage is TRBJ1-4; tentative D call: TRBD1 (6 bases). Germline V CDR1 and CDR2: SGHTA, FQGNSA. Trimming stripped 1 base from V and 11 bases from J, with 11 bases between. CDR3 length equals 13 residues. In DNA form, the CDR3 reads TGTGCCAGCAGCTTAGGGACAGTGGAGAAACTGTTTTTT. As protein: CASSLGTVEKLFF.

The V and J genes are TRBV5-1 and TRBJ1-2; D is possibly TRBD1 (6 bases). CDR1 and CDR2 (germline): SGHRS, YFSETQ. V gave up 4 bases and J gave up 5 bases, with 24 bases separating them. The CDR3 extends over 17 amino acids. The DNA of the CDR3 is TGCGCCAGCAGCCGAACTATGGACAGTGCCCAGGTGTATGGCTACACCTTC. Protein: CASSRTMDSAQVYGYTF.

The chain links TRBV7-3 to TRBJ2-3; 8 nucleotides align to TRBD2. The CDR3 contains 15 residues. Germline CDR1 is SGHTA and CDR2 is FQGTGA. Trimming removed 2 bases from V and 4 bases from J; junction bases left unmatched: 5. CDR3 DNA sequence: TGTGCCAGCAGCTTAGGGGGGACTAGAGCAGATACGCAGTATTTT. Protein sequence: CASSLGGTRADTQYF.

J is TRBJ1-1 and V is TRBV9; 9 nucleotides match TRBD1. CDR3 length: 18 amino acids. The V and J ends lost 0 bases and 1 base, in that order; junction bases with no gene match: 10. Germline CDR1 and CDR2: SGDLS and YYNGEE. The DNA of the CDR3 is TGTGCCAGCAGCGTAGAAGGAGGGACAGGGTCGAAGAACACTGAAGCTTTCTTT. Encoded protein: CASSVEGGTGSKNTEAFF.

V and J are TRBV3-1 (or the pseudogene TRBV3-2) and TRBJ1-6, with 10 bases lining up with TRBD1. The CDR3 runs 15 residues. The trim removed 1 base at V and 9 bases at J, leaving 3 bases unmatched. Germline V gene lookup returns CDR1 LGHDT and CDR2 YNNKEL (reference sequence). The CDR3 DNA reads as TGTGCCAGCAGCCAAGGGACAGGGGGATCTTCACCCCTCCACTTT. Amino acids: CASSQGTGGSSPLHF.

The genes are TRBV4-3 and TRBJ2-3, with 9 bases matching TRBD2. The junction had 9 bases not matched to a gene; V was cut back by 0 bases and J by 5 bases. The CDR3 totals 17 residues. Germline V CDR1 and CDR2: LGHNA, YSLEER. In DNA form, the CDR3 reads TGCGCCAGCAGCCAAGATTGGCCTAGCGGGGTCGAAGATACGCAGTATTTT. Amino acid sequence: CASSQDWPSGVEDTQYF.

The chain employs TRBV7-9 and TRBJ1-2; D ambiguous. There are 12 residues in the CDR3. The ends were cut back, 1 base at V and 7 bases at J, with 7 bases in the middle. The germline CDR1 and CDR2 sequences are SEHNR and FQNEAQ (reference sequence). The CDR3 sequence: CASSLVISGYTF. For the CDR3, the DNA is TGTGCCAGCAGCTTAGTTATTTCTGGCTACACCTTC.

The chain joins TRBV5-4 to TRBJ1-1, with D hard to call. The ends were cut back, 0 bases at V and 4 bases at J, with 7 bases in the middle. The germline V gene has CDR1 SGHNT and CDR2 YYREEE (reference sequence). The CDR3 is made up of 13 amino acids. The CDR3 loop is CASSLDSITEAFF. In DNA form, the CDR3 reads TGTGCCAGCAGCTTGGACAGTATCACTGAAGCTTTCTTT.

This clone was seen only a few times. The CDR3 DNA reads as TGTGCCAGCAGAGGTCAGGTCTATTACGAGCAGTACTTC. This translates into CASRGQVYYEQYF. The V gene is TRBV28, the J gene TRBJ2-7; D gene uncertain. The CDR3 extends over 13 amino acids. CDR1 is MDHEN, CDR2 SYDVKM, per germline. Trimming cost V 6 bases and J 4 bases, with 13 bases left between them.

This clone was counted only a few times. The genes are TRBV5-1 and TRBJ2-1, with 11 bases lining up with TRBD2. The trim removed 3 bases at V and 2 bases at J, leaving 1 base unmatched. This CDR3 is 15 amino acids long. CDR1 and CDR2 (germline): SGHRS, YFSETQ. The CDR3 coding sequence is TGCGCCAGCAGCTCGACTAGCGGGGCCTACAATGAGCAGTTCTTC. Translated: CASSSTSGAYNEQFF.

The J gene is TRBJ2-3, the V gene TRBV5-1, with 12 nucleotides matching TRBD2. The germline CDR1 and CDR2 sequences are SGHRS and YFSETQ. Germline trimming cut 0 bases from V and 2 bases from J; bases unmatched to any gene: 4. The CDR3 has 17 amino acids. CDR3 sequence reads: CASSLALAGGITDTQYF. In DNA form, the CDR3 reads TGCGCCAGCAGCTTGGCACTAGCGGGGGGAATCACAGATACGCAGTATTTT.

The CDR3 is CASSIDSVNTEAFF. The CDR3 bases are TGTGCCAGTAGTATCGATTCAGTGAACACTGAAGCTTTCTTT. The V and J genes are TRBV19 and TRBJ1-1; D gene ambiguous. This CDR3 comprises 14 residues. Germline CDR1 LNHDA, CDR2 SQIVND (reference sequence). V lost 3 bases and J 0 bases, leaving 8 bases between the germline ends. Full variable domain (rest looked up from reference TRBV19 and TRBJ1-1): DGGITQSPKYLFRKEGQNVTLSCEQNLNHDAMYWYRQDPGQGLRLIYYSQIVNDFQKGDIAEGYSVSREKKESFPLTVTSAQKNPTAFYLCASSIDSVNTEAFFGQGTRLTVV.

The chain links TRBV19 to TRBJ2-2, with 11 bases fitting TRBD1. J lost 5 bases, V lost 4 bases, and 3 bases had no gene match. Per germline, CDR1 LNHDA and CDR2 SQIVND (reference sequence). The CDR3 consists of 15 residues. CDR3 sequence (DNA): TGTGCCAGTAGTACCGGACAGGGGGCAACCGGGGAGCTGTTTTTT. It yields the protein CASSTGQGATGELFF. Combining the CDR3 with reference TRBV19 and TRBJ2-2 gives the whole variable domain DGGITQSPKYLFRKEGQNVTLSCEQNLNHDAMYWYRQDPGQGLRLIYYSQIVNDFQKGDIAEGYSVSREKKESFPLTVTSAQKNPTAFYLCASSTGQGATGELFFGEGSRLTVL.